Listed below are T cell receptor beta chains from one sample, sequenced in a study of T cells after posttransplantation cyclophosphamide. This table comes from immunoSEQ multiplex PCR, and its TCRdb copy is limited to in-frame clones, with some not included. The top ten hold about 3.2% of the sample, which has tens of thousands of clones, approximately 92% seen once. The sequenced sample was PBMCs. All receptors come from a woman younger than 45 in good health and a related stem cell transplant donor. The CDR3 runs from the conserved cysteine through the conserved F or W. D genes are given only for firm matches. For some rows the clone size is stated as once, few or many, or as a class when expanded; others skip it.

>TRBJ2-7|TRBV6-1|TRBD1|NA
TGTGCCAGCACCCGAGGGGACAGCTCTTACGAGCAGTACTTC
CASTRGDSSYEQYF
>TRBJ1-4|TRBV28|TRBD1|NA
TGTGCCAGCAGTAGACAGGGAGGTTTTGAAAAACTGTTTTTT
CASSRQGGFEKLFF
>TRBJ2-5|TRBV6-1|NA|NA
TGTGCCAGCACTTTGGGGGGACAGCAAGAGACCCAGTACTTC
CASTLGGQQETQYF
>TRBJ1-6|TRBV4-2|TRBD1|NA
TGTGCCAGCAGCCAAGGGACAGGGGCTTCACCCCTCCACTTT
CASSQGTGASPLHF
>TRBJ2-1|TRBV7-2|NA|NA
TGTGCCAGCAGCTTCGCTTTCAGGGCCACTGAGCAGTTCTTC
CASSFAFRATEQFF
>TRBJ2-7|TRBV19|NA|NA
TGTGCCAGTAGTATCTTTCATGACTCTACGGTCTACGAGCAGTACTTC
CASSIFHDSTVYEQYF
>TRBJ1-2|TRBV19|NA|NA
TGTGCCAGCGCCCCCGGTTTGGGTAACTATGGCTACACCTTC
CASAPGLGNYGYTF
>TRBJ2-2|TRBV7-2|TRBD1|NA
TGTGCCAGCAGCACTAACAGGGGAAGCACCGGGGAGCTGTTTTTT
CASSTNRGSTGELFF
>TRBJ1-2|TRBV28|TRBD1|NA
TGTGCCAGCAGTGGACAGGGGCCATATAGCTACACCTTC
CASSGQGPYSYTF
>TRBJ2-5|TRBV6-1|TRBD1|once
TGTGCCAGCGGAAATTCGGACAGGGGAGAGACCCAGTACTTC
CASGNSDRGETQYF
>TRBJ1-1|TRBV29-1|NA|NA
TGCAGCGTTGAAGCCAGTCATTACACTGAAGCTTTCTTT
CSVEASHYTEAFF
>TRBJ1-2|TRBV6-5|NA|NA
TGTGCCAGCACCCCCGGGGGAGAAAACTATGGCTACACCTTC
CASTPGGENYGYTF
>TRBJ1-6|TRBV6-5|NA|NA
TGTGCCAGCAGTTCACAGTGGAATTCACCCCTCCACTTT
CASSSQWNSPLHF
>TRBJ1-3|TRBV2|NA|NA
TGTGCCAGCAGGGCCAGGGAGTTTGGTTCTGGAAACACCATATATTTT
CASRAREFGSGNTIYF
>TRBJ2-5|TRBV5-7|NA|NA
TGTGCCAGCAGCTTGCCCCCTCCTCCAGGAAGAGCGGAGACCCAGTACTTC
CASSLPPPPGRAETQYF
>TRBJ1-3|TRBV30|NA|NA
TGTGCCTGGAGAGAACCGAGGGGCATCCCATGGAGCACCATATATTTT
CAWREPRGIPWSTIYF
>TRBJ2-3|TRBV30|TRBD2|NA
TGTGCCTGGACTTCAGCGGGGGGTTCTAGTAAAGATACGCAGTATTTT
CAWTSAGGSSKDTQYF
>TRBJ2-7|TRBV4-2|NA|NA
TGTGCCAGCAGCCAAGCACAACAGATCTCCTACGAGCAGTACTTC
CASSQAQQISYEQYF
>TRBJ1-6|TRBV5-1|NA|once
TGCGCCAGCAGCATCGACGGTAGCTCCTATAATTCACCCCTCCACTTT
CASSIDGSSYNSPLHF
>TRBJ1-1|TRBV5-6|NA|once
TGTGCCAGCAGCTTGGGGGGACGCATGAACACTGAAGCTTTCTTT
CASSLGGRMNTEAFF
>TRBJ1-2|TRBV7-2|TRBD1|NA
TGTGCCAGCAGCCCTTGGACAGGGAGGGCAGGTGGCTACACCTTC
CASSPWTGRAGGYTF
>TRBJ2-7|TRBV6-1|NA|NA
TGTGCCAGCAGTGGCCCCCATCAGGGCTCCTACGAGCAGTACTTC
CASSGPHQGSYEQYF
>TRBJ2-3|TRBV5-6|NA|NA
TGTGCCAGCAGCTTGGCAGGTAGCACAGATACGCAGTATTTT
CASSLAGSTDTQYF
>TRBJ2-5|TRBV6-1|NA|NA
TGTGCCAGCAGTGACCTCGAGACCCAGTACTTC
CASSDLETQYF
>TRBJ2-7|TRBV11-3|NA|NA
TGTGCCAGCAGCTTCCACGGGACGAACTACGAGCAGTACTTC
CASSFHGTNYEQYF
>TRBJ2-1|TRBV15|TRBD1|NA
TGTGCCACCAGCAGAGATCTACAGGGGGCGGAGCAGTTCTTC
CATSRDLQGAEQFF
>TRBJ1-2|TRBV7-2|NA|NA
TGTGCCAGCAGCTTAGCGCGTTTAGAGTACTATGGCTACACCTTC
CASSLARLEYYGYTF
>TRBJ1-1|TRBV4-3|NA|NA
TGCGCCAGCAGCCAAGACCTGAACACTGAAGCTTTCTTT
CASSQDLNTEAFF
>TRBJ2-2|TRBV6-5|NA|NA
TGTGCCAGCAGGGGTTGGACCGGGGAGCTGTTTTTT
CASRGWTGELFF
>TRBJ1-5|TRBV19|NA|NA
TGTGCCAGTAGTATGACCCAATATAGCAATCAGCCCCAGCATTTT
CASSMTQYSNQPQHF
>TRBJ2-6|TRBV11-2|NA|NA
TGTGCCAGCAGCTTAACCTCATTCTCTGGGGCCAACGTCCTGACTTTC
CASSLTSFSGANVLTF
>TRBJ1-1|TRBV13|NA|NA
TGTGCCAGCAGCTTATTTGGGGGGGATTTTGAAGCTTTCTTT
CASSLFGGDFEAFF
>TRBJ1-4|TRBV4-2|NA|once
TGTGCCAGCAGCCTCTCCCCGGCCGATAATGAAAAACTGTTTTTT
CASSLSPADNEKLFF
>TRBJ1-5|TRBV18|NA|NA
TGTGCCAGCTCACCCCTCCAGGGAACAGATGGCAATCAGCCCCAGCATTTT
CASSPLQGTDGNQPQHF
>TRBJ1-5|TRBV5-5|NA|once
TGTGCCAGCAGCTGGGGACCTGATCAGCCCCAGCATTTT
CASSWGPDQPQHF
>TRBJ1-1|TRBV6-1|NA|NA
TGTGCCAGCAGTGAATGGACCCACAACACTGAAGCTTTCTTT
CASSEWTHNTEAFF
>TRBJ2-3|TRBV2|NA|NA
TGTGCCAGCAGTGAAGCCGGCGGAGATACGCAGTATTTT
CASSEAGGDTQYF
>TRBJ1-2|TRBV2|NA|NA
TGTGCCAGCAGTCCGGGACAACTAAATGGCTACACCTTC
CASSPGQLNGYTF
>TRBJ2-5|TRBV10-1|TRBD1|NA
TGCGCCAGCAGCGACTACCAGGGGGTCGGAGGGACCCAGTACTTC
CASSDYQGVGGTQYF
>TRBJ2-7|TRBV5-4|TRBD1|NA
TGTGCCAGCAGAGACCGGGACAGGGGCAACGAGCAGTACTTC
CASRDRDRGNEQYF
>TRBJ1-2|TRBV6-5|TRBD1|once
TGTGCCAGCAGCCTCGGGACAGGGGGCGTCTATGGCTACACCTTC
CASSLGTGGVYGYTF
>TRBJ1-5|TRBV6-6|NA|NA
TGTGCCAGCAGTTACAGGCCCGGGGATAGCAATCAGCCCCAGCATTTT
CASSYRPGDSNQPQHF
>TRBJ2-2|TRBV5-5|TRBD1|NA
TGTGCCAGCAGTTCGAGACAGGGAGCGAACACCGGGGAGCTGTTTTTT
CASSSRQGANTGELFF
>TRBJ2-2|TRBV4-3|TRBD2|NA
TGCGCCAGCAGCCAAGCGCGGGGGGGCTTAGACACCGGGGAGCTGTTTTTT
CASSQARGGLDTGELFF
>TRBJ2-1|TRBV4-3|NA|NA
TGCGCCAGCAGCCGCGACAGCGGCTCCTACAATGAGCAGTTCTTC
CASSRDSGSYNEQFF
>TRBJ2-2|TRBV9|TRBD2|NA
TGTGCCAGCAGTCCCAGCTCGGGTAGCGGGCTGACCGGGGAGCTGTTTTTT
CASSPSSGSGLTGELFF
>TRBJ1-2|TRBV27|TRBD1|NA
TGTGCCAGCAGTTTATACGCGACAGGGGTTTATGGCTACACCTTC
CASSLYATGVYGYTF
>TRBJ2-3|TRBV23-1|NA|once
TGCGCCAGCAGTCAATTTCAGTGCACAGATACGCAGTATTTT
CASSQFQCTDTQYF
>TRBJ2-7|TRBV5-6|NA|NA
TGTGCCAGCAGCTGGCAGGGAAAGGGGGGCTACGAGCAGTACTTC
CASSWQGKGGYEQYF
>TRBJ2-3|TRBV9|TRBD2|NA
TGTGCCAGCAGCGTAAGAAGTCTGCAGCGGGGAGATACGCAGTATTTT
CASSVRSLQRGDTQYF
>TRBJ2-3|TRBV4-1|NA|NA
TGCGCCAGCAGCCACATCCGGGATACGCAGTATTTT
CASSHIRDTQYF
>TRBJ2-1|TRBV11-2|NA|NA
TGTGCCAGCACCGATTCAGGGCAGGGACGCTACAATGAGCAGTTCTTC
CASTDSGQGRYNEQFF
>TRBJ1-2|TRBV29-1|NA|NA
TGCAGTGCAGGGTCCCCAACTAACTATGGCTACACCTTC
CSAGSPTNYGYTF
>TRBJ2-7|TRBV5-1|NA|NA
TGCGCCAGCAGCCCCGACAGTACCTACGAGCAGTACTTC
CASSPDSTYEQYF